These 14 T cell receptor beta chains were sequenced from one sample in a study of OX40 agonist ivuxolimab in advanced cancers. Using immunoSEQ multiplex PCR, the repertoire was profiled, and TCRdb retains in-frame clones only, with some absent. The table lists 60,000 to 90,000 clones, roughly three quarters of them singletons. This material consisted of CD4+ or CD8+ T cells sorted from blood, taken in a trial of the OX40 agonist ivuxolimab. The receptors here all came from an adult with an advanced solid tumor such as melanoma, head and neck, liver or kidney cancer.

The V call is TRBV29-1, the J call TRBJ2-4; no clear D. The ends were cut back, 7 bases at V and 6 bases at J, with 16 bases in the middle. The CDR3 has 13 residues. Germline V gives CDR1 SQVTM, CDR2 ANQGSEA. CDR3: CSALQPSVNIQYF. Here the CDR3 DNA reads TGCAGCGCACTCCAGCCTAGTGTAAACATTCAGTACTTC.

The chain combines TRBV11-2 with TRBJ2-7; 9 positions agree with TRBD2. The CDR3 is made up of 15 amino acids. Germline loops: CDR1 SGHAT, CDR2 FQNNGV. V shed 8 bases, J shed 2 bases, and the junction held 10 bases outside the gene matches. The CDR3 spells CASAPGREGPYEQYF. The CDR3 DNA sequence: TGTGCCAGCGCCCCGGGGCGGGAGGGCCCCTACGAGCAGTACTTC.

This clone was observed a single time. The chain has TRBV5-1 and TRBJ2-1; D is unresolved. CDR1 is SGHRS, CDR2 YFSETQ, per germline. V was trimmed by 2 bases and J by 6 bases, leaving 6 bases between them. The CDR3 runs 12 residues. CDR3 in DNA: TGCGCCAGCAGCTTTTTTTCCAATGAGCAGTTCTTC. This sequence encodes CASSFFSNEQFF.

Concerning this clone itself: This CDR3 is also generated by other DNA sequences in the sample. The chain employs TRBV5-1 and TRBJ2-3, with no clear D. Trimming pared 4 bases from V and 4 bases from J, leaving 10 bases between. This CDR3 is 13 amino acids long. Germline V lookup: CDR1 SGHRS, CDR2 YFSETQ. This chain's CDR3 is CASSTLAADTQYF. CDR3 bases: TGCGCCAGCAGCACCCTGGCCGCAGATACGCAGTATTTT.

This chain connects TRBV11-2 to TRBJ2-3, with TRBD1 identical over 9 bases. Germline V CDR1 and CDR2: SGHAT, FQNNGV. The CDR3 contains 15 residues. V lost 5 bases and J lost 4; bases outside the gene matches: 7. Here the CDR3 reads CASSLIQGAADTQYF. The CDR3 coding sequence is TGTGCCAGCAGCCTAATACAGGGGGCGGCAGATACGCAGTATTTT.

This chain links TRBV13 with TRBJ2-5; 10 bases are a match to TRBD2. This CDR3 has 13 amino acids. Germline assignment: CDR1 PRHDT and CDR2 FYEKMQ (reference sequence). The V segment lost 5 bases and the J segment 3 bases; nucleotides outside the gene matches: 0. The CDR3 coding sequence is TGTGCCAGCAGCACTAGCGGGGAAGAGACCCAGTACTTC. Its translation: CASSTSGEETQYF.

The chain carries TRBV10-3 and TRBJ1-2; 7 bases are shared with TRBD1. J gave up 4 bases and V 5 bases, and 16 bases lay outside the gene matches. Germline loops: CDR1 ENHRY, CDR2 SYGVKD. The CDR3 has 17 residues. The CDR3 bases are TGTGCCATCAGTAAAAACCCCCGGGACAGCGGGGGCTATGGCTACACCTTC. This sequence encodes CAISKNPRDSGGYGYTF.

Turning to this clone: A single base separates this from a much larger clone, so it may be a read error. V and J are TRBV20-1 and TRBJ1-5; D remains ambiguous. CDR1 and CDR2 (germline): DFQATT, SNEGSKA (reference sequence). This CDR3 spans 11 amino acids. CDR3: CSARSGQSQHF. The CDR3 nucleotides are TGCAGTGCTAGGTCCGGTCAGTCCCAGCATTTT.

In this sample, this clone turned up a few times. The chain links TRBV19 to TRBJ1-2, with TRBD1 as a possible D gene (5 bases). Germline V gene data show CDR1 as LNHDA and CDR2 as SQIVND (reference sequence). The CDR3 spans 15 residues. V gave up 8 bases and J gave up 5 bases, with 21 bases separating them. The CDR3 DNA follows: TGTGCCAGTCAGGGCAGGGAAGTTCCGGTGTATGGCTACACCTTC. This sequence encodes CASQGREVPVYGYTF.

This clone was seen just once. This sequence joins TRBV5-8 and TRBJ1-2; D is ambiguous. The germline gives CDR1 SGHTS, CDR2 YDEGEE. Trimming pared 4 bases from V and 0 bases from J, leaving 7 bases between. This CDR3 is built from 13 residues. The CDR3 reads CASSVSSNYGYTF. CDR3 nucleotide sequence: TGTGCCAGCAGCGTATCGTCTAACTATGGCTACACCTTC.

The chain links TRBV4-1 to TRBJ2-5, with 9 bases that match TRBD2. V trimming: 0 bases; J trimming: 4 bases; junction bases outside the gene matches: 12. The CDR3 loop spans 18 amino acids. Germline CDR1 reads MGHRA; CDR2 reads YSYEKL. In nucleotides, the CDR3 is TGCGCCAGCAGCCAAGATCGGACTAGCGCGCCCTCGGGAGAGACCCAGTACTTC. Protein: CASSQDRTSAPSGETQYF.

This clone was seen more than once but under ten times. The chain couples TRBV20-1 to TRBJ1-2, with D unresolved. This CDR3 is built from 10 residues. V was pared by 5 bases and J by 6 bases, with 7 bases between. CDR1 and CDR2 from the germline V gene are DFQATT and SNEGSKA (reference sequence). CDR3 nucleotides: TGCAGTGCTGTCTCGAATGGCTACACCTTC. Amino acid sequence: CSAVSNGYTF.

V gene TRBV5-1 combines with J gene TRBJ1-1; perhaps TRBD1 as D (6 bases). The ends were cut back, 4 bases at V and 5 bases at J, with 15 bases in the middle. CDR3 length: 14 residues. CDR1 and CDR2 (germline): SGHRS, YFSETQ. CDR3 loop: CASSPTTGGTEAFF. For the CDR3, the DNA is TGCGCCAGCAGCCCTACGACAGGTGGGACTGAAGCTTTCTTT.

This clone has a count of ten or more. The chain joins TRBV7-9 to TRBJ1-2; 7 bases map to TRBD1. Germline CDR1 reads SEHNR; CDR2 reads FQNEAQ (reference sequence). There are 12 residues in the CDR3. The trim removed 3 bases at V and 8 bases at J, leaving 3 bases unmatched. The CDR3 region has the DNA TGTGCCAGCAGCTTCGCAGGGGGAGGCTACACCTTC. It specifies CASSFAGGGYTF.